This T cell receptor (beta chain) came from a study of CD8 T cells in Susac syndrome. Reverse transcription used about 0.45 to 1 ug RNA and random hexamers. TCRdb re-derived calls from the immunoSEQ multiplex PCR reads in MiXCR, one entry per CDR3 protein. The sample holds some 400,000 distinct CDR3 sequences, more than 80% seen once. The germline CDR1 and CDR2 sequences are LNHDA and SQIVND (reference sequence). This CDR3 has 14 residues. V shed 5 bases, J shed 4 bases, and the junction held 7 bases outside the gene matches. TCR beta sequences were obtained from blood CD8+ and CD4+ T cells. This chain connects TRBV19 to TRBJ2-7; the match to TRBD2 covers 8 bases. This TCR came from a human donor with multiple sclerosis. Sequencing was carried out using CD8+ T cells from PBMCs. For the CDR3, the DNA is TGTGCCAGTAGTCTTAGCGGGACTGGGTACGAGCAGTACTTC. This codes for CASSLSGTGYEQYF.